This T cell receptor (beta chain) was observed in a study of T-cell memory formation after mild COVID-19 (dated by TCRdb to the early 2020s). About the investigation overall: TCR sequence clusters from the two donors were largely donor specific. Two young, previously healthy adult volunteers, one female and one male, were included in the cohort. Longitudinal TCRalpha and TCRbeta repertoire sequencing tracked T-cell clones expanding and contracting after mild COVID-19 in a couple of donors.

This clonotype has only a few counts. The antigen it recognizes is unknown. No base quality information exists; no much larger clone differs at one position. Ficoll-Paque density gradient centrifugation was the method used to isolate PBMCs. Study-level results and caveats: From day 15 to 85, contracting clones showed balanced CD4/CD8 phenotypes, whereas a second wave of clones that expanded from day 15 to 37 leaned towards CD4+. Contracting CD4+ clones were found mainly in CM and EM memory subsets, while CD8+ clones were enriched in EMRA. Some responding clones were found in pre-infection memory, which suggests that pre-existing cross-reactive memory T cells took part in the SARS-CoV-2 response. Only a couple of mild cases were covered in the study, and larger cohorts including severe cases with pre-infection samples were considered necessary. SARS-CoV-2 specificity was not confirmed for the second-wave clones peaking on day 37.

CDR1 and CDR2 (LGHDT, YNNKEL) derive from the germline V gene (reference sequence). The CDR3 holds 17 amino acids from the cysteine to the phenylalanine. Just CDR3 DNA is preserved here, 51 bases in frame from base 1. The germline V end is reduced by 4 bases and the J end by 0 bases; junction bases left unmatched: 4. Sequencing was carried out with an Illumina NovaSeq 6000. cDNA libraries for TCRalpha and TCRbeta were prepared by 5'RACE using constant-segment primers, with sample barcodes and unique molecular identifiers added. RNA was extracted from every sample with Trizol reagent. Amplification of the libraries took two PCR steps, and the second step added a second sample barcode plus Illumina TruSeq adapters. Sequencing of the libraries was done on an Illumina NovaSeq, producing 2 x 150 bp paired-end reads. From the authors' description of their analysis: With migec v1.2.7, reads were demultiplexed and then collapsed into UMI-guided consensus sequences. Using mixcr v2.1.11, UMI consensuses were aligned to TRA and TRB V and J templates and then assembled into clonotypes. A clonotype was counted as expanded or contracted only if both edgeR and NoisET called the change significant, with noise models trained on biological replicates. For edgeR calls, the thresholds were a false discovery rate-adjusted p below 0.01 and a log2 fold-change of 1. As an exploratory analysis of dynamics, max-normalized trajectories of the 1000 most abundant clonotypes were examined by PCA with hierarchical clustering. Separately sequenced CD4+ and CD8+ repertoires were used to assign a CD4 or CD8 phenotype to each responding clone. TCRdb trimmed the raw reads at Q25, called clones with MiXCR and kept productive beta chains. Rows merge per CDR3 protein into single entries with the most common DNA and genes. It is TCRdb's table, rather than the study itself, that gives the V and J calls and clone size. The sample table shows under 110,000 distinct CDR3 sequences, and approximately 15% are seen once. 28% of the sample is in the top ten clones.

The sequencing sample was made of PBMCs or a T cell subset sorted from them (not recorded which). The chain joins TRBV3-1 to TRBJ2-1; TRBD2 fits 12 bases in the junction. This sequence originates from an adult woman who had mild COVID-19 (a few samples of this study predate the infection). The sample titles of this study are shuffled in the database, so cell type and time point are left out; the donor was told from shared clones. The CDR3 region has the sequence CASSPLLAGGSYNEQFF. The DNA sequence reads TGTGCCAGCAGCCCATTACTAGCGGGGGGCTCCTACAATGAGCAGTTCTTC.